The present TCR beta chain was sequenced within a study of regulatory T cells in long-lasting Graves disease. This clonotype was counted many times. Its specificity is not known. Time point meaning: newly diagnosed GD, antithyroid drugs for less than 3 months. Scientists built the TCR library using RNA that was extracted from PBMCs. The TCR beta library used iRepertoire HTBI primers with Arm-PCR amplification of CDR3. TCRdb redid the calling of the multiplex PCR reads with MiXCR, one entry per CDR3 protein. The sample contains more than 450,000 distinct CDR3 sequences, around 12% of which appear only once. Notes on the study in general: Accuracy could have been hurt by small sample size.

From germline, CDR1 is SGHTA and CDR2 FQGNSA. V lost 1 base to trimming and J lost 0 bases, with 9 bases between them. This CDR3 has 16 amino acids. These data were also reused for a study on T cells in Graves' hyperthyroidism and ophthalmopathy.

The chain couples TRBV7-2 to TRBJ2-2; a weak D match, TRBD2 (6 bases). The receptor comes from a woman between 25 and 40 years old with Graves disease. Sequences were derived from peripheral blood mononuclear cells (PBMCs), sampled at new diagnosis, from a patient treated with antithyroid drugs. CDR3 protein: CASSLGPGANTGELFF. CDR3 bases: TGTGCCAGCAGCTTAGGTCCGGGGGCGAACACCGGGGAGCTGTTTTTT. The full variable domain, in which reference TRBV7-2 and TRBJ2-2 provide the parts outside the CDR3, is GAGVSQSPSNKVTEKGKDVELRCDPISGHTALYWYRQSLGQGLEFLIYFQGNSAPDKSGLPSDRFSAERTGGSVSTLTIQRTQQEDSAVYLCASSLGPGANTGELFFGEGSRLTVL.